One and the same sample provided the 20 T cell receptor beta chains below, sequenced in a study of T cell clones after liver transplantation. Some clones are missing from TCRdb's copy, which holds only in-frame ones; the method was immunoSEQ multiplex PCR. The table records 70,000 to 80,000 clones, more than 75% of them present only once. Material: CD4+ T cells from blood, obtained before liver transplant. All receptors come from a human donor who received a liver transplant.

The chain couples TRBV11-3 to TRBJ2-1; a possible D gene is TRBD1 (5 bases). The germline V and J ends were trimmed by 1 base and 0 bases, with 10 bases remaining between them. This CDR3 spans 16 amino acids. The germline gives CDR1 SGHNT, CDR2 YENEEA. In DNA, the CDR3 is TGTGCCAGCAGCTTAGGGGGCGTTAGCTCCTACAATGAGCAGTTCTTC. Translation: CASSLGGVSSYNEQFF.

The V call is TRBV5-1, the J call TRBJ2-5; D unclear. This CDR3 has 14 residues. Trimming stripped 3 bases from V and 2 bases from J, with 11 bases between. Germline loops: CDR1 SGHRS, CDR2 YFSETQ. The CDR3, as DNA: TGCGCCAGCAGCTCGTCCCCCGGGCAAGAGACCCAGTACTTC. Its translation is CASSSSPGQETQYF.

This chain joins TRBV5-1 and TRBJ2-1; 12 nucleotides agree with TRBD2. Germline values: CDR1 SGHRS, CDR2 YFSETQ. The J segment lost 0 bases and the V segment lost 0 bases, leaving 1 base of the junction unmatched. The CDR3 is 17 residues long. The CDR3: CASSLVTSGSSYNEQFF. The CDR3 DNA follows: TGCGCCAGCAGCTTGGTGACTAGCGGGAGCTCCTACAATGAGCAGTTCTTC.

The rearrangement links TRBV19 to TRBJ2-5; unclear D gene. The CDR3 loop spans 15 amino acids. V was pared by 1 base and J by 4 bases, with 13 bases between. Germline CDR1 LNHDA, CDR2 SQIVND (reference sequence). CDR3 in amino acids: CASSIVNTRGETQYF. CDR3 DNA sequence: TGTGCCAGTAGTATAGTAAACACCCGAGGAGAGACCCAGTACTTC.

The chain employs TRBV5-4 and TRBJ2-2; possible D gene TRBD2, 5 bases. The CDR3 loop spans 17 amino acids. V was trimmed by 4 bases and J by 7 bases, leaving 23 bases between them. The germline V gene encodes CDR1 SGHNT and CDR2 YYREEE (reference sequence). The CDR3 spells CASSRWPRTVRDGELFF. CDR3 coding DNA: TGTGCCAGCAGCCGATGGCCCAGGACTGTCCGGGACGGGGAGCTGTTTTTT.

This rearrangement joins TRBV6-5 to TRBJ1-5; maybe TRBD1 (5 bases). Germline V gene lookup returns CDR1 MNHEY and CDR2 SVGAGI. Trimming left V 2 bases short and J 2 bases short, with 10 bases between. This CDR3 has 15 residues. DNA of the CDR3: TGTGCCAGCAGTTACGGCCAGGGACGCAATCAGCCCCAGCATTTT. It codes for CASSYGQGRNQPQHF.

This chain joins TRBV6-5 and TRBJ1-5, with D unresolved. The ends were cut back, 5 bases at V and 1 base at J, with 6 bases in the middle. The CDR3 runs 13 residues. Germline V CDR1 and CDR2: MNHEY, SVGAGI. The CDR3 nucleotides are TGTGCCAGCAGTCGGCAGAGCAATCAGCCCCAGCATTTT. Translation: CASSRQSNQPQHF.

The rearrangement links TRBV28 to TRBJ2-5, with TRBD2 matching over 11 bases. Germline CDR1 is MDHEN and CDR2 is SYDVKM. The CDR3 is 15 amino acids. V was pared by 5 bases and J by 5 bases, with 7 bases of the junction left unmatched. The CDR3 here is CASSTLTSGSETQYF. The CDR3 DNA reads TGTGCCAGCAGTACCCTTACTAGCGGGAGTGAGACCCAGTACTTC.

The chain combines TRBV2 with TRBJ2-5; TRBD1 agrees at 9 bases. The CDR3 runs to 13 residues. Trimming removed 8 bases from V and 2 bases from J; junction bases left unmatched: 3. The V gene's germline CDR1 is SNHLY and CDR2 FYNNEI. CDR3 amino acids: CASAGTGQETQYF. CDR3 nucleotides: TGTGCCAGCGCCGGGACAGGGCAAGAGACCCAGTACTTC.

Here the CDR3 reads CASSAMGANEQFF. In nucleotides, the CDR3 is TGTGCCAGCAGCGCAATGGGGGCCAATGAGCAGTTCTTC. J is TRBJ2-1 and V is TRBV9, with a weak D call TRBD1 (6 bases). This CDR3 is 13 amino acids long. Germline lookup yields CDR1 SGDLS and CDR2 YYNGEE. Trimming cost V 3 bases and J 6 bases, with 10 bases left between them.

V gene TRBV19 combines with J gene TRBJ2-3; the D gene is possibly TRBD2 (6 bases). There are 14 residues in the CDR3. Trimming shortened V by 7 bases and J by 8 bases, and 19 bases separated the two germline ends. Germline V gene data show CDR1 as LNHDA and CDR2 as SQIVND (reference sequence). The CDR3, as DNA: TGTGCCAGTACCCCTGGGCGGGATTTTGGTACGCAGTATTTT. This translates into CASTPGRDFGTQYF. Full variable domain (rest looked up from reference TRBV19 and TRBJ2-3): DGGITQSPKYLFRKEGQNVTLSCEQNLNHDAMYWYRQDPGQGLRLIYYSQIVNDFQKGDIAEGYSVSREKKESFPLTVTSAQKNPTAFYLCASTPGRDFGTQYFGPGTRLTVL.

This clone was observed a single time. The chain recombines TRBV5-1 with TRBJ2-7; tentative D call: TRBD2 (6 bases). V lost 2 bases and J lost 4, with 16 bases in between. This CDR3 contains 15 residues. Germline CDR1 and CDR2: SGHRS and YFSETQ. In DNA, the CDR3 is TGCGCCAGCAGCTTCCTAGCGCCGGGGAGTTACGAGCAGTACTTC. Amino acids: CASSFLAPGSYEQYF.

CDR3 region: CASSPLRTGGEKLFF. The CDR3 coding sequence is TGTGCCAGCAGTCCTCTTCGGACAGGGGGCGAAAAACTGTTTTTT. The J gene is TRBJ1-4, the V gene TRBV28; 11 bases are shared with TRBD1. The CDR3 covers 15 residues. With V trimmed by 5 bases and J by 8 bases, 7 bases remained unmatched. Per germline, CDR1 MDHEN and CDR2 SYDVKM.

This clone was seen once. The gene calls are TRBV29-1 and TRBJ1-2; 7 bases are shared with TRBD1. This CDR3 comprises 11 residues. Trimming at V came to 7 bases and at J to 7 bases, leaving 6 bases not matched to a gene. The germline CDR1 and CDR2 sequences are SQVTM and ANQGSEA. CDR3 in DNA: TGCAGCGACAACAGGGGAGCTGGCTACACCTTC. Residues: CSDNRGAGYTF.

This chain links TRBV9 with TRBJ2-7, with a weak D call TRBD1 (6 bases). Trimming removed 0 bases at V and 2 bases at J, with 9 bases between. CDR1 and CDR2 (germline): SGDLS, YYNGEE. The CDR3 consists of 14 residues. CDR3 sequence: CASSVGDRPYEQYF. The CDR3 DNA follows: TGTGCCAGCAGCGTAGGAGACAGGCCCTACGAGCAGTACTTC. The complete variable domain, with remaining parts taken from reference TRBV9 and TRBJ2-7, reads DSGVTQTPKHLITATGQRVTLRCSPRSGDLSVYWYQQSLDQGLQFLIQYYNGEERAKGNILERFSAQQFPDLHSELNLSSLELGDSALYFCASSVGDRPYEQYFGPGTRLTVT.

This clone appeared once. This chain links TRBV5-1 with TRBJ2-5; the match to TRBD2 covers 9 bases. The CDR3 is 17 amino acids. V shed 4 bases and J 5 bases; nucleotides not matched to a gene: 15. Germline V gene data show CDR1 as SGHRS and CDR2 as YFSETQ. CDR3 amino acids: CASSPTKGLAGTETQYF. As DNA, the CDR3 is TGCGCCAGCAGCCCTACGAAGGGGCTAGCGGGAACGGAGACCCAGTACTTC.

The V and J genes are TRBV5-1 and TRBJ2-5; 8 bases line up with TRBD2. Trimming cost V 4 bases and J 2 bases; bases outside gene matches: 10. The CDR3 spans 16 residues. Germline CDR1 reads SGHRS; CDR2 reads YFSETQ. For the CDR3, the DNA is TGCGCCAGCAGCAAGGAGCGGGAGCGGGGGCAAGAGACCCAGTACTTC. Protein product: CASSKERERGQETQYF.

This rearrangement joins TRBV6-5 to TRBJ1-1; D perhaps matches TRBD1 (5 bases). This CDR3 contains 14 residues. V shed 6 bases and J shed 0 bases, with 11 bases lying between them. The germline gives CDR1 MNHEY, CDR2 SVGAGI. The CDR3 sequence: CASRKGAVNTEAFF. CDR3 DNA: TGTGCCAGCAGGAAAGGGGCCGTGAACACTGAAGCTTTCTTT.

The chain carries TRBV5-4 and TRBJ2-2, with TRBD2 identical over 9 bases. J was trimmed by 1 base and V by 3 bases; bases with no gene match: 1. There are 15 residues in the CDR3. Germline values: CDR1 SGHNT, CDR2 YYREEE (reference sequence). The CDR3 DNA is TGTGCCAGCAGCTATAGCGGGAGGAACACCGGGGAGCTGTTTTTT. Protein: CASSYSGRNTGELFF.

This chain uses TRBV7-3 with TRBJ2-1; 7 nucleotides line up with TRBD2. Germline CDR1 reads SGHTA; CDR2 reads FQGTGA. V lost 2 bases to trimming and J lost 5 bases; unmatched junction nucleotides: 12. There are 17 residues in the CDR3. CDR3 bases: TGTGCCAGCAGCTTACGCCCAGCGGGATCCTTGAACAATGAGCAGTTCTTC. This encodes CASSLRPAGSLNNEQFF.